The source of this TCR delta chain is a study of gamma-delta T cells after stem cell transplantation. This clone was seen more than once but under ten times. TCRdb's listed protein matches a much larger clone and diverges from this DNA's translation at residue 12, likely through a read error; the protein shown comes from the DNA. TCRdb used CATT to re-call clones from the RT-PCR reads. The repertoire includes under 6,000 delta-chain clones, less than 2% of them detected once, and about 33% sits in the top ten. Material for sequencing was gamma-delta T cells. The TCR originated in a human donor. It is not recorded whose cells these are; they may come from a transplant donor.

In DNA, the CDR3 is TGTGCCTGTGACCCCCTCTTACTGGGGGATACGTACACCGATAAACTCATCTTT. This gives the protein CACDPLLLGDTYTDKLIF. J is TRDJ1 and V is TRDV2; 13 nucleotides line up with TRDD3. CDR1 and CDR2 (germline): GEAIGNYY, EKD. Germline trimming cut 3 bases from V and 0 bases from J; bases unmatched to any gene: 9. This CDR3 has 18 amino acids.